The sequence of this TCR beta chain was determined in a study of T cells in Graves' hyperthyroidism and ophthalmopathy. This clonotype was detected only a few times. Researchers took RNA transcripts and amplified the TCR beta CDR3 regions from them. TCR CDR3 regions were first amplified by RT-PCR with HTBI primers. MiXCR, applied by TCRdb to the multiplex PCR reads, yields one record per CDR3 protein. The top ten hold 45% to 50% of the sample, which has under 350,000 distinct CDR3 sequences, 18% seen once. The CDR3 loop spans 15 amino acids. Deletions cut 4 bases from V and 4 bases from J, with 13 bases between. Germline lookup yields CDR1 MDHEN and CDR2 SYDVKM.

This receptor was identified in a woman in her 50s with Graves' hyperthyroidism. Sequenced: blood. The rearrangement joins TRBV28 to TRBJ1-4; maybe TRBD1 (5 bases). The CDR3 nucleotides are TGTGCCAGCAGTTCCCCGGGACGGAATAATGAAAAACTGTTTTTT. It translates to CASSSPGRNNEKLFF.